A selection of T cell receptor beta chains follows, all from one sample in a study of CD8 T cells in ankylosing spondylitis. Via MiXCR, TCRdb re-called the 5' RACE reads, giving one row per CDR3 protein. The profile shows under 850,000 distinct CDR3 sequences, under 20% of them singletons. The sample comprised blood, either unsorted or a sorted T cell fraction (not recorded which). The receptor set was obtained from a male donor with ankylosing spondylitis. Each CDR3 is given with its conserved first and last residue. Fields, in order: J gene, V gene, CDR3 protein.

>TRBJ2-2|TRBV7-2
CASSLRSGPSGTGELFF
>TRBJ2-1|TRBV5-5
CASSLVLGGSSYNEQFF
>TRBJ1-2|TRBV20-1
CSASYWRNPDGYTF
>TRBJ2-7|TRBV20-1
CSARDFREQYF
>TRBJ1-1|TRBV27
CAVPTGNTEAFF
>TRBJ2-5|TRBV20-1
CSAFRLGQETQYF
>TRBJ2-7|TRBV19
CASSIGTTTNSYEQYF
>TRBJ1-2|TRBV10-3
CAISEPGQGGGYTF
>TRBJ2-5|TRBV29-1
CSVAGQETQYF
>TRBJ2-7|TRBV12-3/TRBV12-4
CASIGGLAPYEQYF
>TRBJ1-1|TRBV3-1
CASSRQGGVAEAFF
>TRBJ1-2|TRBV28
CASSHGTAAGGYTF
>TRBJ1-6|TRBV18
CASSPSGAPYNSPLHF
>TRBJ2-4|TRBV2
CASSEATLAGLIQYF
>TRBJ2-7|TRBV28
CASSLLSGYEQYF
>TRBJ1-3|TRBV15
CATSIPDRGRDGNTIYF
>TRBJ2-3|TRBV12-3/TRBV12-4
CASSLGSATNTDTQYF